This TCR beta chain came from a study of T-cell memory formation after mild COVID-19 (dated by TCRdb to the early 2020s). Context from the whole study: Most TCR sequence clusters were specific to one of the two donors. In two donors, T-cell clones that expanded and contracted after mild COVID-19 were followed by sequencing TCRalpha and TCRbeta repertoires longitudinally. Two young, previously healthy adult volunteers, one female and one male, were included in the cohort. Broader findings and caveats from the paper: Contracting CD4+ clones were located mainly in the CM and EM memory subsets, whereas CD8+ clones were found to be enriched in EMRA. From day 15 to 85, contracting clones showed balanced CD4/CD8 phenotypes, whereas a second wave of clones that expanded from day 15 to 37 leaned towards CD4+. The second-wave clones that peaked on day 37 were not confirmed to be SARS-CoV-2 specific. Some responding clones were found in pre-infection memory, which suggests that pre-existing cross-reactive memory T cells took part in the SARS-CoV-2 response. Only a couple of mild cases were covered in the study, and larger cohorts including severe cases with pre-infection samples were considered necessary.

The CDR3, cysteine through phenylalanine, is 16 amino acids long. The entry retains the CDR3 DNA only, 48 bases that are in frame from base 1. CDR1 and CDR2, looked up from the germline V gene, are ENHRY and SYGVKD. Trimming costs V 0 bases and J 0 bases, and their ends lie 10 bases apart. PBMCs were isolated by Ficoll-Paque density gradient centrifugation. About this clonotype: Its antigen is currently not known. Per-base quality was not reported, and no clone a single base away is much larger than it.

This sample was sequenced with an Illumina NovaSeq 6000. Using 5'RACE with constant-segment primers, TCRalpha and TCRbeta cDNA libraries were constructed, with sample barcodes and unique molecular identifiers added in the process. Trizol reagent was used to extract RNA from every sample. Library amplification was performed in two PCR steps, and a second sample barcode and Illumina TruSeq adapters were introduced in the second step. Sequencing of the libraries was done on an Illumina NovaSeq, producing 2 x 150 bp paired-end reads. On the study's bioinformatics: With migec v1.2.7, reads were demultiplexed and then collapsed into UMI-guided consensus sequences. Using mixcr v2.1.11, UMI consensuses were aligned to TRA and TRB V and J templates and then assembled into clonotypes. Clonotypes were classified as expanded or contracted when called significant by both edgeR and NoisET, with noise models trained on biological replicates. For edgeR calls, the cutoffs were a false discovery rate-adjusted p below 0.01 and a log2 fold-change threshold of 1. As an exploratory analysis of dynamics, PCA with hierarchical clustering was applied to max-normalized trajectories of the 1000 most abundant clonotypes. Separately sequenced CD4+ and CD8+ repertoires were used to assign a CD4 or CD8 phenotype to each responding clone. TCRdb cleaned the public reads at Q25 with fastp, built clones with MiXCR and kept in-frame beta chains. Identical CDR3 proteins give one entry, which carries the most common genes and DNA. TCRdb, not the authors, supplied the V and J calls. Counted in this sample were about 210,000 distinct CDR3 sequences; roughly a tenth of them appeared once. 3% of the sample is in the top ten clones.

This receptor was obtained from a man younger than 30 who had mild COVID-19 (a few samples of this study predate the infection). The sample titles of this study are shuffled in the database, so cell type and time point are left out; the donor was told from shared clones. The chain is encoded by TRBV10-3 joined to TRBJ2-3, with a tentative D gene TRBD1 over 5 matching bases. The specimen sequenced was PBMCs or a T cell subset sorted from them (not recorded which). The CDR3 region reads CAISESRQTSTDTQYF. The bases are TGTGCCATCAGTGAGTCCCGACAGACTAGCACAGATACGCAGTATTTT.